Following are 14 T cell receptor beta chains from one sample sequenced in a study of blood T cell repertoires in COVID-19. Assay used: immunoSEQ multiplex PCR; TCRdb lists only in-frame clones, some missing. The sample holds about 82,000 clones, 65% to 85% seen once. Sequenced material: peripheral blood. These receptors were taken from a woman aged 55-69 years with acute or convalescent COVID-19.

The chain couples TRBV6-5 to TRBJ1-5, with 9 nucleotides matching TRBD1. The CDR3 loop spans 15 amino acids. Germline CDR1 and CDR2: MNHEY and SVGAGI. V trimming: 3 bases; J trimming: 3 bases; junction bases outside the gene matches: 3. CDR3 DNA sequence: TGTGCCAGCAGTTATCGGACAGGGGACAATCAGCCCCAGCATTTT. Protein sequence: CASSYRTGDNQPQHF.

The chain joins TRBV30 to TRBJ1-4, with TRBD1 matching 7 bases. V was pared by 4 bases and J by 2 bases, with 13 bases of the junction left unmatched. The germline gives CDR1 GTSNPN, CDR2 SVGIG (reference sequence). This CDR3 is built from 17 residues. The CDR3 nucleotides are TGTGCCTGGACGAGAGGGGGCATTCGTCCGACTAATGAAAAACTGTTTTTT. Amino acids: CAWTRGGIRPTNEKLFF.

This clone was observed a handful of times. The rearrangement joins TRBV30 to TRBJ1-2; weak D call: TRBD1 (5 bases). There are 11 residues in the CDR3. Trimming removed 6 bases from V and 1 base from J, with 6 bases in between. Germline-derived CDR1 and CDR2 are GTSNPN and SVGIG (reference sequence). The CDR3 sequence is CACDSNYGYTF. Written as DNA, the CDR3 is TGTGCCTGTGACAGTAACTATGGCTACACCTTC.

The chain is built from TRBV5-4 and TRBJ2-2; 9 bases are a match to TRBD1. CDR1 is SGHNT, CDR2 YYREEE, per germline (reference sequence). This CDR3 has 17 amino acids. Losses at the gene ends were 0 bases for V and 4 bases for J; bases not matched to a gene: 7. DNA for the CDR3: TGTGCCAGCAGCTTGGGAGGACAGGGGTTCATCACCGGGGAGCTGTTTTTT. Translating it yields CASSLGGQGFITGELFF.

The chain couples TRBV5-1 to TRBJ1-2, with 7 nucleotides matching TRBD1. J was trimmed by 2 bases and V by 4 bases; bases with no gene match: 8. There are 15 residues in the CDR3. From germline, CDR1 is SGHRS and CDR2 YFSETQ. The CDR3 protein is CASSLLGTENYGYTF. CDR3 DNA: TGCGCCAGCAGCCTACTAGGGACAGAGAACTATGGCTACACCTTC.

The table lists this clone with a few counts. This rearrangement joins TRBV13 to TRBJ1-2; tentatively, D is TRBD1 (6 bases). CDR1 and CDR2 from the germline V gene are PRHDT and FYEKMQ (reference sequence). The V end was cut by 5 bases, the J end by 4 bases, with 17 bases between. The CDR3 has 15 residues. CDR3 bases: TGTGCCAGCAGCCGCGGCGGGGGGACACTCTATGGCTACACCTTC. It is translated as CASSRGGGTLYGYTF.

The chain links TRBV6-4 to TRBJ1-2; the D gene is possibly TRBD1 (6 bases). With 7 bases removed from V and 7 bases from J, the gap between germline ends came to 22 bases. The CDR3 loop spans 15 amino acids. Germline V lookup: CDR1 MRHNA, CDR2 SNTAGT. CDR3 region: CASKPGQISWGGYTF. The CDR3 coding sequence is TGTGCCAGCAAGCCGGGACAAATTTCTTGGGGTGGCTACACCTTC.

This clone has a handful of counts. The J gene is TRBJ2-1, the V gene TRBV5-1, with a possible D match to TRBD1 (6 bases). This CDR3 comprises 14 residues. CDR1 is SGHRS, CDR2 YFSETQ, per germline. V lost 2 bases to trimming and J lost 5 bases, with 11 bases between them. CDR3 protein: CASSFGDNNNEQFF. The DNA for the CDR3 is TGCGCCAGCAGCTTCGGGGACAACAACAATGAGCAGTTCTTC.

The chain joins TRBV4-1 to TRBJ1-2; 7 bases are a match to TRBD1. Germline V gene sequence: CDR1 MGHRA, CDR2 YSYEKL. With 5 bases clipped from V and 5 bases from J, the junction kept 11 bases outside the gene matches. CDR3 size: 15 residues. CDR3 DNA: TGCGCCAGCAGCGATCCCGGTGAGGGGGCTTATGGCTACACCTTC. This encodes CASSDPGEGAYGYTF.

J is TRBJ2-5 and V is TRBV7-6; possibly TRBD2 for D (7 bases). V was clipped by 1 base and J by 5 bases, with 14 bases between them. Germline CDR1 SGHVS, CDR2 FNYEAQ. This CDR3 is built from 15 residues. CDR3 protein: CASSLVGGGVETQYF. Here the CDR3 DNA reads TGTGCCAGCAGCTTAGTAGGGGGGGGCGTGGAGACCCAGTACTTC.

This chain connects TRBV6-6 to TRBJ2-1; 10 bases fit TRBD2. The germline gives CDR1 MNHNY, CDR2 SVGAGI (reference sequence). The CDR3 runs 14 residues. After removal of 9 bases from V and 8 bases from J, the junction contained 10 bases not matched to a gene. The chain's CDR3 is CASLSGRAGDEQFF. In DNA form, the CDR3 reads TGTGCCAGTCTCAGCGGGAGGGCCGGGGATGAGCAGTTCTTC.

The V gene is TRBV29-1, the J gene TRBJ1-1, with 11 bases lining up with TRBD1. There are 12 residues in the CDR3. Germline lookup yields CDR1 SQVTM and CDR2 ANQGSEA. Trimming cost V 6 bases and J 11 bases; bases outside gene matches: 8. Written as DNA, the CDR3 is TGCAGCGTCTCGGACAGGGGGCGGGAGGCTTTCTTT. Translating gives CSVSDRGREAFF.

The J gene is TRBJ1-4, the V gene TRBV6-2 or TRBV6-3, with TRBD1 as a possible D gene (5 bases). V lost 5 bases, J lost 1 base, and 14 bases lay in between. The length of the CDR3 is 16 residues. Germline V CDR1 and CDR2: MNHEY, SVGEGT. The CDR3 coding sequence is TGTGCCAGCAGTCGCGACAGTTCGAGAACTAATGAAAAACTGTTTTTT. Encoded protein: CASSRDSSRTNEKLFF.

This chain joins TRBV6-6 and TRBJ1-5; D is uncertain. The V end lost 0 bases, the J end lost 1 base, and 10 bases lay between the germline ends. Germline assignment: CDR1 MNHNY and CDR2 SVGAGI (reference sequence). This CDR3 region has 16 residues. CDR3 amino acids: CASSYSSRRSNQPQHF. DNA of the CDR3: TGTGCCAGCAGTTACTCTTCTAGGCGGAGCAATCAGCCCCAGCATTTT.